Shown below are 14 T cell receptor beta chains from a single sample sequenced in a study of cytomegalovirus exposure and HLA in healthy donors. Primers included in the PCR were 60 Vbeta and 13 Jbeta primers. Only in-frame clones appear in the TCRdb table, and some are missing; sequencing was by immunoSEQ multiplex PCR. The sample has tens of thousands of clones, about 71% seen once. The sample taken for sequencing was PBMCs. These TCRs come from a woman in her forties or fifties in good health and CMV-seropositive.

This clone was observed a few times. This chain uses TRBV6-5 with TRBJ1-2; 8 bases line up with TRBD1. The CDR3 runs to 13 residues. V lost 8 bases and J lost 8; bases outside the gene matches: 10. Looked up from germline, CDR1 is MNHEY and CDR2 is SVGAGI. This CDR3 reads CASGPGQGYGYTF. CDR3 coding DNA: TGTGCCAGCGGCCCCGGACAGGGATACGGCTACACCTTC.

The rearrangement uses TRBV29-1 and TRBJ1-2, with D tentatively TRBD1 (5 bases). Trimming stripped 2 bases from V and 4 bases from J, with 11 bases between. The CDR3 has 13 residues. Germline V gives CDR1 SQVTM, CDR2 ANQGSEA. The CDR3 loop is CSVELQGSYGYTF. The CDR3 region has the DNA TGCAGCGTTGAATTGCAGGGTAGCTATGGCTACACCTTC.

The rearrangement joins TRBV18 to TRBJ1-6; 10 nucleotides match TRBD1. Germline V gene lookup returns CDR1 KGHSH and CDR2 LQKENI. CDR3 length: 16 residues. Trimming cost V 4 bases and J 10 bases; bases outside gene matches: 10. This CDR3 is CASSRSRTGGESPLHF. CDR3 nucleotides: TGTGCCAGCTCACGGTCCAGGACAGGGGGTGAATCACCCCTCCACTTT.

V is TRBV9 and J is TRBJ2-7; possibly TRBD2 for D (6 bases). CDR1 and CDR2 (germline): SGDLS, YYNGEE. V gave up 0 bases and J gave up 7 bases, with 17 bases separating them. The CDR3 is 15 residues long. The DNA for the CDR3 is TGTGCCAGCAGCGTAGCTGCTGGGGCGCGGGAAGAGCAGTACTTC. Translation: CASSVAAGAREEQYF. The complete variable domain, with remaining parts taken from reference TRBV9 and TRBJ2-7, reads DSGVTQTPKHLITATGQRVTLRCSPRSGDLSVYWYQQSLDQGLQFLIQYYNGEERAKGNILERFSAQQFPDLHSELNLSSLELGDSALYFCASSVAAGAREEQYFGPGTRLTVT.

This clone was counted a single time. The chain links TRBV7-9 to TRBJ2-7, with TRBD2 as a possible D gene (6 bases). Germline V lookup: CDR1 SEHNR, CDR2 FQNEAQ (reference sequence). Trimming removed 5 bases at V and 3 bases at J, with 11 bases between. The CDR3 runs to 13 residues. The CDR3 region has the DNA TGTGCCAGCAGCGCAGGTAGCGGCTACGAGCAGTACTTC. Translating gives CASSAGSGYEQYF.

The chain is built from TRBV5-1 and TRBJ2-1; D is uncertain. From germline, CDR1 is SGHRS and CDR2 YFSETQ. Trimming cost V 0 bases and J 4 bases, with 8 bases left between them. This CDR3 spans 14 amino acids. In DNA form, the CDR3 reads TGCGCCAGCAGCTTGGACCAGAAATACAATGAGCAGTTCTTC. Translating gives CASSLDQKYNEQFF.

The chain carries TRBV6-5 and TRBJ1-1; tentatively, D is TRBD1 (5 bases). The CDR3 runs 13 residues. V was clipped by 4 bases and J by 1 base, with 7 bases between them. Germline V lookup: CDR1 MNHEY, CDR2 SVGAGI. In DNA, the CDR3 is TGTGCCAGCAGTTTGACAGAGAACACTGAAGCTTTCTTT. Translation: CASSLTENTEAFF.

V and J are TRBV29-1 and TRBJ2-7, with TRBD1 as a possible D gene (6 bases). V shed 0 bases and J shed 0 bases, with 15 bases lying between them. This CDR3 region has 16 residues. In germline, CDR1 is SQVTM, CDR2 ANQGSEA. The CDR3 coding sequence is TGCAGCGTTGAAGATCTTCAGCCAGGGGACTCCTACGAGCAGTACTTC. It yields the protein CSVEDLQPGDSYEQYF.

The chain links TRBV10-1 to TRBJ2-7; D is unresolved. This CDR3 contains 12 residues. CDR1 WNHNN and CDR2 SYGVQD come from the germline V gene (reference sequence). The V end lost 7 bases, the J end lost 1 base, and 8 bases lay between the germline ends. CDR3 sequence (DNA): TGCGCCAGCATTAACTTTTCCTACGAGCAGTACTTC. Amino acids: CASINFSYEQYF.

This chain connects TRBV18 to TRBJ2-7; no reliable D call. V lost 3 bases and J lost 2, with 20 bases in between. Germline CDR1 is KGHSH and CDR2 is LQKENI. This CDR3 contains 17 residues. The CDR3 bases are TGTGCCAGCTCACCGATTCGGAATACGGGTCTTCCCTACGAGCAGTACTTC. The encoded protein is CASSPIRNTGLPYEQYF.

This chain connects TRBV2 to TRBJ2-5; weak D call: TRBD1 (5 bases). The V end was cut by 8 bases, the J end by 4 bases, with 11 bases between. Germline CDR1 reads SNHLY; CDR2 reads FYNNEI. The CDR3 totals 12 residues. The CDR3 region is CASVRVGETQYF. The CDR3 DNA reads TGTGCCAGCGTCAGGGTAGGAGAGACCCAGTACTTC.

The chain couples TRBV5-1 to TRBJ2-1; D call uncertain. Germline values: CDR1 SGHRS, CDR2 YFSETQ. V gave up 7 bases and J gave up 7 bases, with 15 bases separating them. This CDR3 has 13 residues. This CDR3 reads CASRLRSGNEQFF. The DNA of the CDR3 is TGCGCCAGCCGCCTCAGGTCTGGGAATGAGCAGTTCTTC. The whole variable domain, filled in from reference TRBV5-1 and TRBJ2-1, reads KAGVTQTPRYLIKTRGQQVTLSCSPISGHRSVSWYQQTPGQGLQFLFEYFSETQRNKGNFPGRFSGRQFSNSRSEMNVSTLELGDSALYLCASRLRSGNEQFFGPGTRLTVL.

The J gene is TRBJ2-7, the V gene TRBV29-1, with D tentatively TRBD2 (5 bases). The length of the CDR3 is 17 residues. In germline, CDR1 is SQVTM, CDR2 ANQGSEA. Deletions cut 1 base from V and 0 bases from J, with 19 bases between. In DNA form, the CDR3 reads TGCAGCGTTGAAGCTCCTAGCCCTAATGATAGCTCCTACGAGCAGTACTTC. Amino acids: CSVEAPSPNDSSYEQYF.

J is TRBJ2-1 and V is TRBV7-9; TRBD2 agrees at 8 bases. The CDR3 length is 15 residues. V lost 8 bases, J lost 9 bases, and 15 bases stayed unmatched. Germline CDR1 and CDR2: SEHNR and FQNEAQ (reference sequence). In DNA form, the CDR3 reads TGTGCCAGCTCGGATTCCGGACTAGCTGCGAGTGAGCAGTTCTTC. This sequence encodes CASSDSGLAASEQFF.